Listed below are T cell receptor beta chains from one sample, sequenced in a study of T cell responses to AZD1222 COVID-19 vaccine. The repertoire was sequenced with immunoSEQ multiplex PCR; TCRdb's copy has only in-frame clones and lacks some. This sample has about 130,000 clones, with more than 85% found just once. The sequencing here drew on peripheral blood, taken on day 0 of AZD1222 vaccination. All receptors derive from an adult in good health. Each CDR3 is given with its conserved first and last residue. The D gene is left open where the match is weak. Clone size, where shown, is once, few, many, or a class for clones that have expanded.

j_call,clone_size,d_call,v_call,cdr3_nt,cdr3_aa
TRBJ2-3,few,TRBD1,TRBV6-6,TGTGCCAGCAGCTCCTCTGCGGGACAGGGGGTAGAAGGCACAGATACGCAGTATTTT,CASSSSAGQGVEGTDTQYF
TRBJ1-1,.,TRBD1,TRBV12-3/TRBV12-4,TGTGCCACCCACGGCAGGGGGAGGACTGAAGCTTTCTTT,CATHGRGRTEAFF
TRBJ2-1,.,TRBD2,TRBV19,TGTGCCAGTAGTATAGGGCCTAGCGGGGGCGATGAGCAGTTCTTC,CASSIGPSGGDEQFF
TRBJ2-7,.,TRBD1,TRBV6-2/TRBV6-3,TGTGCCAGCAGTCGGACAGGGGGCTTCTACGAGCAGTACTTC,CASSRTGGFYEQYF
TRBJ2-2,.,.,TRBV30,TGTGCCTGGTCGTTCACCGGGGAGCTGTTTTTT,CAWSFTGELFF
TRBJ1-3,.,.,TRBV4-3,TGCGCCAGCAGCCAAGACAGGTCCCGCTCTGGAAACACCATATATTTT,CASSQDRSRSGNTIYF
TRBJ1-2,.,TRBD1,TRBV3-1/TRBV3-2,TGTGCCAGCAGCCAACCGGGACAGGGAACTTATGGCTACACCTTC,CASSQPGQGTYGYTF
TRBJ1-5,.,.,TRBV6-1,TGTGCCAGCAGTGAGTTACCGGGATCCGATCAGCCCCAGCATTTT,CASSELPGSDQPQHF
TRBJ1-1,once,TRBD1,TRBV6-5,TGTGCCAGCAGGAAACCGGGACAGGGTTCAGAAGCTTTCTTT,CASRKPGQGSEAFF
TRBJ2-7,once,.,TRBV4-1,TGCGCCAGCAGCCAAGGTCCCGAGCAGTACTTC,CASSQGPEQYF
TRBJ2-7,.,.,TRBV5-1,TGCGCCAGCAGCCGCCGTGTAGGACAGTCGGGGCAGTACTTC,CASSRRVGQSGQYF
TRBJ2-3,.,.,TRBV19,TGTGCCAGTAGTATAACAGGGCCAGGTACGCAGTATTTT,CASSITGPGTQYF
TRBJ1-2,.,TRBD1,TRBV11-2,TGTGCCAGCAGCCCCTCCCCCGGGACAGGCAGATTCTTC,CASSPSPGTGRFF
TRBJ1-1,.,.,TRBV5-6,TGTGCCAGCAGCTCAAAGATGAACACTGAAGCTTTCTTT,CASSSKMNTEAFF
TRBJ2-3,.,.,TRBV9,TGTGCCAGCAGCGTAGCTGTGCGCGGGGTAGGGGATACGCAGTATTTT,CASSVAVRGVGDTQYF
TRBJ1-5,once,.,TRBV27,TGTGCCAGCAGTTTAAAAACAGGCCTCAATCAGCCCCAGCATTTT,CASSLKTGLNQPQHF
TRBJ2-3,.,TRBD2,TRBV11-2,TGTGCCAGCAGCTCCGGGCAGTGGCGGGGGGGTTTGGATACGCAGTATTTT,CASSSGQWRGGLDTQYF
TRBJ2-3,.,.,TRBV12-3/TRBV12-4,TGTGCCAGCAGTTTCGGCACAGATACGCAGTATTTT,CASSFGTDTQYF
TRBJ1-2,.,.,TRBV19,TGTGCCAGTAGTACGGAACCGGGACACCAGAGAAGGTCCTATGGCTACACCTTC,CASSTEPGHQRRSYGYTF
TRBJ2-5,.,TRBD1,TRBV7-2,TGTGCCAGCGCCCCGGCCGGGACAGGGGGCAAGGGGACCCAGTACTTC,CASAPAGTGGKGTQYF
TRBJ1-3,.,.,TRBV5-5,TGTGCCAGCAGCATAAGCGGGGCTCTGGCTGGAAACACCATATATTTT,CASSISGALAGNTIYF
TRBJ2-7,.,TRBD2,TRBV7-9,TGTGCCAGCAGCTTTCGCGGGAGCTACCTCTACGAGCAGTACTTC,CASSFRGSYLYEQYF
TRBJ1-5,.,.,TRBV4-2,TGTGCCAGCAGCCAAGAGTTAGGGTCCGACAGTGGGCCCCAGCATTTT,CASSQELGSDSGPQHF
TRBJ1-1,.,.,TRBV7-2,TGTGCCAGCAGCCTAAGCGCGGGTCCTGAAGCTTTCTTT,CASSLSAGPEAFF
TRBJ2-1,.,TRBD1,TRBV19,TGTGCCAGTAGCCGGGACAGGCAATACCACAATGAGCAGTTCTTC,CASSRDRQYHNEQFF
TRBJ2-7,.,.,TRBV3-1/TRBV3-2,TGTGCCAGCAGCCTCCGAGGTTGGGCAAACGGGGCCTACGAGCAGTACTTC,CASSLRGWANGAYEQYF
TRBJ1-1,.,.,TRBV30,TGTGCCTGGAGTCTTACAGATTCGAACACTGAAGCTTTCTTT,CAWSLTDSNTEAFF
TRBJ1-6,.,.,TRBV6-2/TRBV6-3,TGTGCCAGCAGTTACTCGAGGGGTAGCGGTTCACCCCTCCACTTT,CASSYSRGSGSPLHF
TRBJ1-3,.,.,TRBV2,TGTGCCAGCAGTGAAACGGGAAACACCATATATTTT,CASSETGNTIYF
TRBJ1-3,.,.,TRBV18,TGTGCCAGCTCACCAATAAATCGAGGGACTGGAAACACCATATATTTT,CASSPINRGTGNTIYF
TRBJ1-5,.,TRBD1,TRBV27,TGTGCCAGCATATTTGCGGGACAGGGAGATCAGCCCCAGCATTTT,CASIFAGQGDQPQHF
TRBJ1-1,once,.,TRBV19,TGTGCCAGTAGTGTTTTAAAGAACACTGAAGCTTTCTTT,CASSVLKNTEAFF
TRBJ1-4,.,.,TRBV7-2,TGTGCCAGCAGACCCGCAACTAATGAAAAACTGTTTTTT,CASRPATNEKLFF
TRBJ2-5,.,.,TRBV28,TGTGCCAGCGGGTCTCAAGAGACCCAGTACTTC,CASGSQETQYF
TRBJ1-6,once,.,TRBV2,TGTGCCAGCAGTGCGGGTATATCGGCGAGCTCCTATAATTCACCCCTCCACTTT,CASSAGISASSYNSPLHF
TRBJ1-1,.,.,TRBV7-9,TGTGCCAGCAGCTTTCCCAGTAACACTGAAGCTTTCTTT,CASSFPSNTEAFF
TRBJ1-6,.,.,TRBV5-6,TGTGCCAGCAGCTTGTTCAGTTCACCCCTCCACTTT,CASSLFSSPLHF
TRBJ2-1,.,TRBD1,TRBV4-3,TGCGCCAGCAGCCAAGTCCGAACAGGGGTCAGACACAATGAGCAGTTCTTC,CASSQVRTGVRHNEQFF
TRBJ2-7,.,.,TRBV5-1,TGCGCCAGCAGCTTGGTTTTCGGCAGGGCTAGCTCCTACGAGCAGTACTTC,CASSLVFGRASSYEQYF
TRBJ1-1,.,.,TRBV29-1,TGCAGCTGCATGAGGGGCATGAACACTGAAGCTTTCTTT,CSCMRGMNTEAFF
TRBJ1-2,.,.,TRBV6-5,TGTGCCAGCAGTTACCGGCTCCCACGACAAGGCTATGGCTACACCTTC,CASSYRLPRQGYGYTF
TRBJ2-3,.,.,TRBV5-6,TGTGCCAGCAGCTGGGTGCGGAGACCAGATACGCAGTATTTT,CASSWVRRPDTQYF
TRBJ1-2,.,.,TRBV28,TGTGCCAGCAGTTTGCGGGTCTCTAGTGGCTACACCTTC,CASSLRVSSGYTF
TRBJ1-1,.,.,TRBV7-9,TGTGCCAGCAGCCCGTGGGACATAGCTGAGGCTTTCTTT,CASSPWDIAEAFF
TRBJ2-3,.,TRBD1,TRBV5-1,TGCGCCAGCAGCGGAGGGACAGGGGCAGATACGCAGTATTTT,CASSGGTGADTQYF
TRBJ1-5,.,.,TRBV2,TGTGCCAGCAGTGAATCATGGATTCAGCCCCAGCATTTT,CASSESWIQPQHF
TRBJ2-5,.,.,TRBV28,TGTGCCAGCAGTTTTGAGGGGTCGGGGGCCCAAGAGACCCAGTACTTC,CASSFEGSGAQETQYF
TRBJ1-3,.,.,TRBV2,TGTGCCAGCAGTGAGTTCGCCCAGGGGGGAAACACCATATATTTT,CASSEFAQGGNTIYF
TRBJ2-7,.,.,TRBV11-2,TGTGCCAGCAGCCCAAGGGGGGCAGGGGGAAGCTCCTACGAGCAGTACTTC,CASSPRGAGGSSYEQYF
TRBJ1-5,.,TRBD1,TRBV18,TGTGCCAGCTCACCCGGGACAGGGAATCAGCCCCAGCATTTT,CASSPGTGNQPQHF
TRBJ1-1,once,.,TRBV5-1,TGCGCCAGCAGCTTGGGCGTAAACACTGAAGCTTTCTTT,CASSLGVNTEAFF
TRBJ2-7,.,TRBD2,TRBV19,TGTGCCAGTAGCGGACTAGCGGGGGATGAGCAGTACTTC,CASSGLAGDEQYF
TRBJ1-2,.,TRBD1,TRBV7-9,TGTGCCAGCAGCTTAGGACAGGGTGGGAACTATGGCTACACCTTC,CASSLGQGGNYGYTF
TRBJ1-3,.,.,TRBV11-2,TGTGCCAGCGGATACTCTGGAAACACCATATATTTT,CASGYSGNTIYF